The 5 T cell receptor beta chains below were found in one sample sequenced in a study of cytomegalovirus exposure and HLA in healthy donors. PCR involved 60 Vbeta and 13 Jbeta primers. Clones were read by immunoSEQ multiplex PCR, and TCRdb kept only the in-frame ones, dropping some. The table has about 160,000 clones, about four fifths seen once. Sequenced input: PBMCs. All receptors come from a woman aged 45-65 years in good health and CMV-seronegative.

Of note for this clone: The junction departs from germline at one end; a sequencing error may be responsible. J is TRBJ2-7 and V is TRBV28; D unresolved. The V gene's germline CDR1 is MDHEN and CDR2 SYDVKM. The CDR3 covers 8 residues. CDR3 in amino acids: CASSFLQF. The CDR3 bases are TGTGCCAGCAGTTTTTTACAGTTC.

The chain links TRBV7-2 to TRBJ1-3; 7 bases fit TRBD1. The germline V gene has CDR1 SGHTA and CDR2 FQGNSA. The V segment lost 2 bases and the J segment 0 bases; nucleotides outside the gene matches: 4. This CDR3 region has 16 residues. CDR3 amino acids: CASSLMGQSSGNTIYF. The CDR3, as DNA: TGTGCCAGCAGCTTAATGGGACAGAGCTCTGGAAACACCATATATTTT.

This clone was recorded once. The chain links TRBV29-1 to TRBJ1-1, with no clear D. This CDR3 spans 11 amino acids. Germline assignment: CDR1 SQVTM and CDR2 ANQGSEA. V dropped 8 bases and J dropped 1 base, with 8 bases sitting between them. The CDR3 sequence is CSSVWNTEAFF. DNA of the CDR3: TGCAGCTCGGTTTGGAACACTGAAGCTTTCTTT. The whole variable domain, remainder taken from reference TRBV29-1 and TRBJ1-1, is SAVISQKPSRDICQRGTSLTIQCQVDSQVTMMFWYRQQPGQSLTLIATANQGSEATYESGFVIDKFPISRPNLTFSTLTVSNMSPEDSSIYLCSSVWNTEAFFGQGTRLTVV.

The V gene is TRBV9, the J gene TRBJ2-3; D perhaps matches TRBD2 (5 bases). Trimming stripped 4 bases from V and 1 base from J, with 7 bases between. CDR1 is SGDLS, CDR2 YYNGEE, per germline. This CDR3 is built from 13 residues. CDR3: CASSFGGTDTQYF. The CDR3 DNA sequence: TGTGCCAGCAGCTTCGGGGGCACAGATACGCAGTATTTT.

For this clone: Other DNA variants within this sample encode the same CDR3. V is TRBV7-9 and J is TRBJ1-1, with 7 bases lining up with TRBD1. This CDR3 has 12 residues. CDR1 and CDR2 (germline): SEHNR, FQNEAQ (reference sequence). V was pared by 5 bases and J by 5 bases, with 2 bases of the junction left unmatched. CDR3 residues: CASSPGGTEAFF. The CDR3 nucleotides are TGTGCCAGCAGCCCAGGGGGGACTGAAGCTTTCTTT.